The table lists the clone carrying this T cell receptor (beta chain) with many counts. This entry is derived from a study of low-dose radiotherapy and immunotherapy resistance in tumors. Across the study: Treatment of Cohort 1 consisted of 0.5 Gy per fraction every 2 weeks, adding up to 6.5 Gy. Treatment of Cohort 2 consisted of 1 Gy per fraction every two weeks, amounting to 13 Gy over 26 weeks. On an every-two-weeks schedule, patients received intravenous nivolumab 240 mg, along with ipilimumab 1 mg/kg every six weeks. Administration of intravenous cyclophosphamide at 200 mg/m2 took place every two weeks, one day before radiation and immunotherapy.

Time point specified: after trial treatment. The treatment here: LDRT plus nivolumab, ipilimumab, low-dose cyclophosphamide and aspirin (RACIN trial). Primers used for first-strand cDNA, a TRAV- and TRBV-specific set, covered both alpha and beta chains. TCR amplification used 20 to 25 PCR cycles, a constant-region primer and a V-primer adapter. TCRdb re-derived calls from the reads in MiXCR, one entry per CDR3 protein. Of under 90,000 distinct CDR3 sequences listed, about 17% are singletons. The CDR3 covers 14 residues. The germline V and J ends were trimmed by 4 bases and 5 bases, with 15 bases remaining between them. CDR1 and CDR2 from the germline V gene are SGHRS and YFSETQ.

The origin of this receptor is a male donor with prostate cancer. The sequences come from PBMCs, collected after low-dose radiotherapy plus immunotherapy. The genes are TRBV5-1 and TRBJ1-1; D possibly corresponds to TRBD1 (6 bases). The CDR3 reads CASSPPKQGTEAFF. The DNA of the CDR3 is TGCGCCAGCAGCCCCCCGAAACAGGGAACTGAAGCTTTCTTT.